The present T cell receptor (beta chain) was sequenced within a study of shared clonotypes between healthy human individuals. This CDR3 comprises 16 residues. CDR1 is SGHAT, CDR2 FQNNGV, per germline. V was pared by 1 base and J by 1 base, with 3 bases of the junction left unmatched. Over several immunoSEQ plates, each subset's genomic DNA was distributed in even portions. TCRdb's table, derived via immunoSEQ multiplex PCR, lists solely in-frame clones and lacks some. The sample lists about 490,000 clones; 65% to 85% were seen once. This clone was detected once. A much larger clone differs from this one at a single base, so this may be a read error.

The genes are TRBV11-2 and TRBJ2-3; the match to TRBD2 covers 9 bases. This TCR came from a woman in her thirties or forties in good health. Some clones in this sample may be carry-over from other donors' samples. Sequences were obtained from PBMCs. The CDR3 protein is CASSLVAGAGTDTQYF. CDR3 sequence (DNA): TGTGCCAGCAGCTTAGTAGCGGGGGCTGGCACAGATACGCAGTATTTT. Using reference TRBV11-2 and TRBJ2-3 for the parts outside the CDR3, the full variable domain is EAGVAQSPRYKIIEKRQSVAFWCNPISGHATLYWYQQILGQGPKLLIQFQNNGVVDDSQLPKDRFSAERLKGVDSTLKIQPAKLEDSAVYLCASSLVAGAGTDTQYFGPGTRLTVL.